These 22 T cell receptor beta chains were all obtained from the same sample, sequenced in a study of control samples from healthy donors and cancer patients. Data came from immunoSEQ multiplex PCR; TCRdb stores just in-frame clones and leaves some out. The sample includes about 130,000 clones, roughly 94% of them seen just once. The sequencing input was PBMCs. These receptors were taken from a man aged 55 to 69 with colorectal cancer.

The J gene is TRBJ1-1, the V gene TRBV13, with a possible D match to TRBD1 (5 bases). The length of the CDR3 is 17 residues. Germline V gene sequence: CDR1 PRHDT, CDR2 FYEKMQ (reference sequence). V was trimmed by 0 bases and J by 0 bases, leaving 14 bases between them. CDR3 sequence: CASSLGGGGRMNTEAFF. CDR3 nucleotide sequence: TGTGCCAGCAGCTTAGGCGGGGGGGGAAGGATGAACACTGAAGCTTTCTTT.

The chain's CDR3 is CASSQTQGWGGYTF. DNA for the CDR3: TGTGCCAGCAGCCAGACGCAGGGATGGGGTGGCTACACCTTC. This chain links TRBV14 with TRBJ1-2; D perhaps matches TRBD1 (5 bases). This CDR3 comprises 14 residues. Trimming shortened V by 3 bases and J by 7 bases, and 15 bases separated the two germline ends. The germline V gene encodes CDR1 SGHDN and CDR2 FVKESK.

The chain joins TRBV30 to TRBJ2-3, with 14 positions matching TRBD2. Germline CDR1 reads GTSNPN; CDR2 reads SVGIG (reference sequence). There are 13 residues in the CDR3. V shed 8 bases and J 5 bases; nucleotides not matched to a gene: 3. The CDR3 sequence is CARTSGGQDTQYF. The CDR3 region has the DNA TGTGCCCGGACTAGCGGGGGGCAAGATACGCAGTATTTT.

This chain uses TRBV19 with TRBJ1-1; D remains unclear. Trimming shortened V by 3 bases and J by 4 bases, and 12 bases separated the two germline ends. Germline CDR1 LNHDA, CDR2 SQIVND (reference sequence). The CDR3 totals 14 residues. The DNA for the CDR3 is TGTGCCAGTAGTATGGAGGGCGCCCGCACTGAAGCTTTCTTT. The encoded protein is CASSMEGARTEAFF. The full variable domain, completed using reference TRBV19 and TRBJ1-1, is DGGITQSPKYLFRKEGQNVTLSCEQNLNHDAMYWYRQDPGQGLRLIYYSQIVNDFQKGDIAEGYSVSREKKESFPLTVTSAQKNPTAFYLCASSMEGARTEAFFGQGTRLTVV.

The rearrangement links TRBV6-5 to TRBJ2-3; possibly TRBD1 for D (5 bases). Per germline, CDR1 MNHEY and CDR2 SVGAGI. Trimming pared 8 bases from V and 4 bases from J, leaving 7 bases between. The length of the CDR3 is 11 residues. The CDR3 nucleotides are TGTGCCAGCCAAGGGGCAGATACGCAGTATTTT. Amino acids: CASQGADTQYF.

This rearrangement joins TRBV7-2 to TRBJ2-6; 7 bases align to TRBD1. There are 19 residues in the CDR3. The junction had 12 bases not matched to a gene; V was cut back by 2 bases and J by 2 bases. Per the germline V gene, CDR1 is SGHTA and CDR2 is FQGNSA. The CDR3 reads CASSLKLRTGRTGANVLTF. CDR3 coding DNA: TGTGCCAGCAGCTTAAAGCTTCGGACAGGAAGGACTGGGGCCAACGTCCTGACTTTC.

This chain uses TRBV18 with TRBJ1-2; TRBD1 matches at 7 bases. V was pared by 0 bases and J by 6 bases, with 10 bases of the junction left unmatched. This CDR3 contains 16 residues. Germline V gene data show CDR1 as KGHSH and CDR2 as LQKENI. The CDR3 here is CASSPPELQGPDGYTF. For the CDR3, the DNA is TGTGCCAGCTCACCACCGGAACTACAGGGGCCTGATGGCTACACCTTC.

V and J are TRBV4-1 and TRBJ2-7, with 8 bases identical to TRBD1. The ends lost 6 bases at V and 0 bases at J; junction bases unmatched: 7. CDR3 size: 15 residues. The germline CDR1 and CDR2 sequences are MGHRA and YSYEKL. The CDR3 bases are TGCGCCAGCAGACACCCTGGGACAGGCTCCTACGAGCAGTACTTC. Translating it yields CASRHPGTGSYEQYF.

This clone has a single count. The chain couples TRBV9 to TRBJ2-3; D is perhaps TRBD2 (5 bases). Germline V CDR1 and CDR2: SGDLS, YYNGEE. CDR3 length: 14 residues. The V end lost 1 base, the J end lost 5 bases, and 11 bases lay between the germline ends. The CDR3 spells CASSVSGSGDTQYF. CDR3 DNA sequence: TGTGCCAGCAGCGTATCGGGGAGCGGAGATACGCAGTATTTT. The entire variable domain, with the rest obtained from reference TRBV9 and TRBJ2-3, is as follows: DSGVTQTPKHLITATGQRVTLRCSPRSGDLSVYWYQQSLDQGLQFLIQYYNGEERAKGNILERFSAQQFPDLHSELNLSSLELGDSALYFCASSVSGSGDTQYFGPGTRLTVL.

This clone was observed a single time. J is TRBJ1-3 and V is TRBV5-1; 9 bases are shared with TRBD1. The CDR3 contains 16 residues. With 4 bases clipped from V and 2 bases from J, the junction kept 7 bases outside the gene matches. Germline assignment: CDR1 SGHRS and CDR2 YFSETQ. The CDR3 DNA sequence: TGCGCCAGCAGCGGCGGGGACAGGGCGGCTGGAAACACCATATATTTT. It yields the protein CASSGGDRAAGNTIYF.

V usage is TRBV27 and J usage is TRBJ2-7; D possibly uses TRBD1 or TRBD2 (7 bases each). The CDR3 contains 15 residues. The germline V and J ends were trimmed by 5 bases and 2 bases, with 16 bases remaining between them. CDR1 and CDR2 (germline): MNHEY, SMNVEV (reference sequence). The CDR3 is CASSPQGRVPYEQYF. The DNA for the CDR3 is TGTGCCAGCAGTCCACAGGGGAGGGTCCCCTACGAGCAGTACTTC.

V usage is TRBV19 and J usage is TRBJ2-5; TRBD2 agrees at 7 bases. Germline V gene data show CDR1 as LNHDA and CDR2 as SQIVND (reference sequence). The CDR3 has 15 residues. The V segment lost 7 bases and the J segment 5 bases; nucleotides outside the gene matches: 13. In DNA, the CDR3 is TGTGCCAGTACCCCGGCGGGAGAGCCTCGGGAGACCCAGTACTTC. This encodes CASTPAGEPRETQYF.

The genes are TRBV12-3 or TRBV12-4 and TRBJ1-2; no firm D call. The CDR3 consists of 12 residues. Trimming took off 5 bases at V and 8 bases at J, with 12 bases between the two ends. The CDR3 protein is CASSGRRGGYTF. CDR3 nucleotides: TGTGCCAGCAGTGGTCGAAGAGGGGGCTACACCTTC.

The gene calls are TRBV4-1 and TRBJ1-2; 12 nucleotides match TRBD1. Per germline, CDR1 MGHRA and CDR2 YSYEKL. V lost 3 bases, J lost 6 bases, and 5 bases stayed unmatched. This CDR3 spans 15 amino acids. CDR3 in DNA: TGCGCCAGCAGCCATACCGGGACAGGGGGCAATGGCTACACCTTC. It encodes CASSHTGTGGNGYTF.

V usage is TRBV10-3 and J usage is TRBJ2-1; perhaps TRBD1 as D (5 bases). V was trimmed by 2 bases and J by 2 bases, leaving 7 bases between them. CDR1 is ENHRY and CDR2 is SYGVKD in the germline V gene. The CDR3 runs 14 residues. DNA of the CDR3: TGTGCCATCAGTGAGGGACAAACCTACAATGAGCAGTTCTTC. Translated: CAISEGQTYNEQFF.

The CDR3 nucleotides read TGTGCCAGCAGCGTAGTAGGGGGGCCCTACAATGAGCAGTTCTTC. This codes for CASSVVGGPYNEQFF. The chain is built from TRBV9 and TRBJ2-1, with D perhaps being TRBD1 or TRBD2 (6 bases each). This CDR3 region has 15 residues. Trimming cost V 0 bases and J 2 bases, with 9 bases left between them. CDR1 SGDLS and CDR2 YYNGEE come from the germline V gene.

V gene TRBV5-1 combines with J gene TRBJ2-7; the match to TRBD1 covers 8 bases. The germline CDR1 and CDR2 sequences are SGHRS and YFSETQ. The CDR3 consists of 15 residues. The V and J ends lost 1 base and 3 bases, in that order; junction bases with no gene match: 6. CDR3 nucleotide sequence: TGCGCCAGCAGCTTGTTACAGGGGGGAGTCTACGAGCAGTACTTC. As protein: CASSLLQGGVYEQYF.

The CDR3 sequence: CASSLGSGYTDTQYF. In nucleotides, the CDR3 is TGCGCCAGCAGCTTGGGTAGCGGATACACAGATACGCAGTATTTT. This chain uses TRBV5-1 with TRBJ2-3; the D gene is possibly TRBD2 (6 bases). Per the germline V gene, CDR1 is SGHRS and CDR2 is YFSETQ. V was trimmed by 0 bases and J by 2 bases, leaving 10 bases between them. CDR3 size: 15 residues.

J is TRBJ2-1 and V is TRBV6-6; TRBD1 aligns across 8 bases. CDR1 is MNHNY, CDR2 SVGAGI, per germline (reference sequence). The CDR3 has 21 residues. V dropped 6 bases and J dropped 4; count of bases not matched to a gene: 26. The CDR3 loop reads CASSPKGIRTGPRGEYNEQFF. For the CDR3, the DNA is TGTGCCAGCAGCCCCAAAGGGATCCGGACAGGGCCTAGGGGGGAGTACAATGAGCAGTTCTTC.

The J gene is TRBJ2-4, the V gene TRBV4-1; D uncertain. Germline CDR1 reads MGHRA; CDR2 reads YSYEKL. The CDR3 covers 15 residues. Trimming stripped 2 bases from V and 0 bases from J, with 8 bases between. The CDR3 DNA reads TGCGCCAGCAGCCAACTTGGGCTAGCCAAAAACATTCAGTACTTC. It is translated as CASSQLGLAKNIQYF.

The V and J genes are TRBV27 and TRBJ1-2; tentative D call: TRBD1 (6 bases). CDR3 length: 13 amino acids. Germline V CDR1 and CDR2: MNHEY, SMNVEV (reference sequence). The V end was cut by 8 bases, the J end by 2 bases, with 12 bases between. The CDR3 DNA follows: TGTGCCAGCTGGGGACAACCCAACTATGGCTACACCTTC. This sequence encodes CASWGQPNYGYTF.

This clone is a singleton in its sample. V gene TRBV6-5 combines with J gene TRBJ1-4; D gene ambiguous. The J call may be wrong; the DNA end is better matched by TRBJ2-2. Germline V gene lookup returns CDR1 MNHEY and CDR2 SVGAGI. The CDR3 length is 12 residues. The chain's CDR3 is CASSSDSGELFF. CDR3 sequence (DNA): TGTGCCAGCAGTTCCGATTCTGGGGAGCTGTTTTTT.